This T cell receptor (beta chain) was recorded in a study of blood T cell repertoires in COVID-19. Study information: There were acute and convalescent COVID-19 samples, and they came from the United States, Italy and Spain.

The CDR3 loop spans 17 amino acids. Germline V lookup: CDR1 ENHRY, CDR2 SYGVKD. Using immunoSEQ multiplex PCR, the repertoire was profiled, and TCRdb retains in-frame clones only, with some absent. The sample records about 91,000 clones, around 82% being singletons. To note about this clone: Sequence at one end of the junction differs from germline and may be a read error.

The V gene is TRBV10-3, the J gene TRBJ2-1; TRBD2 agrees at 11 bases. The TCR sequence derives from a man aged 50 or older with active or convalescent COVID-19. Sequenced input: peripheral blood. The CDR3 nucleotides are TGTGCCATCAGTGACCCCTCGGTAGCGGGGGGGTACAGTGAGCAGTTCTTC. Translated: CAISDPSVAGGYSEQFF.